The 5 T cell receptor beta chains below all came from one sample that was sequenced in a study of T cells after yellow fever vaccination. A single record per CDR3 protein comes from TCRdb applying MiXCR to the 5' RACE reads. This table holds 350,000 or so distinct CDR3 sequences, roughly 8.6% found once. Sample: PBMCs, taken 35 to 50 days after the first yellow fever vaccination. These receptors all come from a man younger than 35 who received the YFV17D yellow fever vaccine.

On this clonotype itself: Because the CDR3 is missing its conserved closing phenylalanine or tryptophan, this is likely a read error. V is TRBV5-1 and J is TRBJ2-7; 7 positions agree with TRBD1. V shed 2 bases and J 7 bases; nucleotides not matched to a gene: 9. CDR3 length: 14 amino acids. Germline CDR1 is SGHRS and CDR2 is YFSETQ. DNA of the CDR3: TGCGCCAGCAGCTTACAGGGGCCTCTTGAGGAGCAGTACTAC. Its protein product is CASSLQGPLEEQYY.

The chain uses TRBV6-2 or TRBV6-3 and TRBJ1-1; no reliable D call. V lost 6 bases and J lost 6, with 23 bases in between. The CDR3 runs 16 residues. Germline CDR1 reads MNHEY; CDR2 reads SVGEGT. In nucleotides, the CDR3 is TGTGCCAGCAGGGCTAATCGGGGTTCGTATTCGGCTGAAGCTTTCTTT. Amino acids: CASRANRGSYSAEAFF.

The gene calls are TRBV5-5 and TRBJ1-4; D not resolved. This CDR3 region has 15 residues. Germline V gives CDR1 SGHKS, CDR2 YYEKEE (reference sequence). Trimming removed 5 bases from V and 0 bases from J, with 11 bases in between. Here the CDR3 reads CASSIPVTTNEKLFF. CDR3 nucleotide sequence: TGTGCCAGCAGTATACCAGTTACAACTAATGAAAAACTGTTTTTT.

The chain is built from TRBV20-1 and TRBJ2-2, with D unclear. V was trimmed by 6 bases and J by 6 bases, leaving 17 bases between them. Per germline, CDR1 DFQATT and CDR2 SNEGSKA (reference sequence). The CDR3 runs 14 residues. The CDR3 DNA reads as TGCAGTGCCCCAAATAGAAAGTCAGCCGGGGAGCTGTTTTTT. It yields the protein CSAPNRKSAGELFF.

This clonotype was seen ten or more times. The rearrangement links TRBV12-3 or TRBV12-4 to TRBJ2-1; unclear D gene. Trimming shortened V by 4 bases and J by 8 bases, and 21 bases separated the two germline ends. CDR3 length: 16 amino acids. The CDR3 region has the DNA TGTGCCAGCAGTTCGTGGGTAAACGGACCCGAGGATGAGCAGTTCTTC. This encodes CASSSWVNGPEDEQFF.